This TCR beta chain was obtained from a study of T cell responses to AZD1222 COVID-19 vaccine. CDR3 length: 13 residues. Germline CDR1 MNHNS, CDR2 SASEGT. Trimming cost V 1 base and J 8 bases, with 11 bases left between them. In the case of this clone: The antigen is unknown.

Method: immunoSEQ multiplex PCR; TCRdb's copy keeps in-frame clones and lacks some. The data contain some 86,000 clones, 80% of them singletons. Study-level findings and limits: Repertoires were sampled only after the peak T cell response. Females outnumbered males among donors, who were mostly white British; clonal diversity was possibly underestimated.

The chain recombines TRBV6-1 with TRBJ1-2, with TRBD1 as a possible D gene (5 bases). The TCR was taken from an adult in good health. Sequencing was performed on peripheral blood, taken on day 0 of AZD1222 vaccination. The CDR3 loop is CASSEVPGGGYTF. CDR3 nucleotide sequence: TGTGCCAGCAGTGAAGTTCCCGGGGGAGGCTACACCTTC.